This is a list of T cell receptor beta chains from one sample in a study of shared clonotypes between healthy human individuals. The method was immunoSEQ multiplex PCR; TCRdb's version includes in-frame clones alone and lacks a portion of them. This table holds about 2,100,000 clones, roughly 91% found once. The sample comprised naive CD8+ T cells from PBMCs. The receptors come from a man between 18 and 35 years old in good health. Some clones in this sample may be carry-over from other donors' samples. CDR3s leave out the opening cysteine and the closing phenylalanine or tryptophan. A D gene is named only where the DNA matches it firmly.

j_call v_call d_call cdr3_aa
TRBJ2-5 TRBV7-2 TRBD1 ASSFFSGGLQETQY
TRBJ1-2 TRBV6-6 NA ASRLTGPANYGYT
TRBJ2-7 TRBV11-2 TRBD2 ASSSRTSGSYEQY
TRBJ1-1 TRBV5-1 TRBD1 ASSQDRESVMNTEAF
TRBJ2-7 TRBV27 TRBD2 ASSPGTSVGEQY
TRBJ2-1 TRBV28 TRBD2 ASSATSGENYNEQF
TRBJ2-7 TRBV4-2 NA ASSQGRPYEQY
TRBJ2-1 TRBV14 NA ASSQVVHNEQF
TRBJ2-3 TRBV15 NA ATSRGLSETSTDTQY
TRBJ2-3 TRBV28 NA ASSRGAGNHISSTDTQY
TRBJ2-7 TRBV29-1 NA SVTTTGWEQY
TRBJ2-7 TRBV5-6 NA ASSVASYYEQY
TRBJ2-1 TRBV7-6 NA ASSSRQLGSIPF
TRBJ2-5 TRBV11-3 NA ASSLSGGRETQY
TRBJ2-7 TRBV13 TRBD1 ASSADRAVGYEQY
TRBJ2-6 TRBV19 NA ASSIGDGSGANVLT
TRBJ2-7 TRBV5-4 TRBD2 ASSGGTSDYEQY
TRBJ2-5 TRBV9 TRBD2 ASSVGGLAGFNHGQETQY
TRBJ2-7 TRBV5-4 TRBD2 ASSLIASGRGYEQY
TRBJ1-5 TRBV7-9 NA ASSTHSNQPQH
TRBJ1-1 TRBV6-6 NA ASSYGQMNTEAF